The 26 T cell receptor beta chains presented below share a single source sample, sequenced in a study of response to subunit inactivated influenza vaccine. In TCRdb, the RT-PCR reads were re-called with MiXCR into one record per CDR3 protein. This sample carries more than 600,000 distinct CDR3 sequences, less than 20% of them seen once, and the ten largest clones take about 11%. The sample was PBMCs from blood, taken 4 to 6 days after vaccination. These receptors came from a man between 45 and 60 years old who received an inactivated influenza vaccine.

V usage is TRBV4-1 and J usage is TRBJ2-7; unclear D gene. The CDR3 spans 15 residues. V shed 1 base and J shed 4 bases, with 14 bases lying between them. Germline-derived CDR1 and CDR2 are MGHRA and YSYEKL. CDR3: CASSQVAEGWYEQYF. CDR3 nucleotides: TGCGCCAGCAGCCAAGTGGCCGAAGGTTGGTACGAGCAGTACTTC.

This clonotype showed up just a few times. The V gene is TRBV20-1, the J gene TRBJ1-2; D is uncertain. The CDR3 is made up of 11 amino acids. Germline values: CDR1 DFQATT, CDR2 SNEGSKA (reference sequence). V lost 3 bases to trimming and J lost 10 bases, with 12 bases between them. The CDR3 spells CSARATDYYTF. CDR3 bases: TGCAGTGCTAGGGCTACAGACTACTACACCTTC.

J is TRBJ1-5 and V is TRBV4-1; D may be TRBD1 (6 bases). This CDR3 comprises 18 residues. The V end lost 4 bases, the J end lost 0 bases, and 19 bases lay between the germline ends. Germline CDR1 reads MGHRA; CDR2 reads YSYEKL. The CDR3 bases are TGCGCCAGCAGCCCAGGATTCGGAGGGACATTTAGCAATCAGCCCCAGCATTTT. Its protein is CASSPGFGGTFSNQPQHF.

This chain uses TRBV4-1 with TRBJ1-1, with D unresolved. The V end lost 0 bases, the J end lost 3 bases, and 11 bases lay between the germline ends. Per the germline V gene, CDR1 is MGHRA and CDR2 is YSYEKL. The CDR3 sequence is 15 residues long. CDR3 nucleotides: TGCGCCAGCAGCCAAGAGTCAGGTAGATACACTGAAGCTTTCTTT. Translated: CASSQESGRYTEAFF.

Only a few counts were recorded for this clonotype. The V and J genes are TRBV20-1 and TRBJ1-1; D remains unclear. The CDR3 length is 13 residues. V was pared by 3 bases and J by 0 bases, with 8 bases between. Looked up from germline, CDR1 is DFQATT and CDR2 is SNEGSKA (reference sequence). Here the CDR3 reads CSASRDVNTEAFF. The DNA for the CDR3 is TGCAGTGCTAGCCGGGATGTGAACACTGAAGCTTTCTTT.

The rearrangement links TRBV28 to TRBJ2-3; D might be TRBD1 (6 bases). Trimming cost V 4 bases and J 5 bases, with 10 bases left between them. This CDR3 spans 13 amino acids. In germline, CDR1 is MDHEN, CDR2 SYDVKM. CDR3 coding DNA: TGTGCCAGCAGTTCCCCACAGGGAGATACGCAGTATTTT. It translates to CASSSPQGDTQYF.

In this sample, this clonotype turned up many times. The chain couples TRBV12-3 or TRBV12-4 to TRBJ2-7; possibly TRBD1 for D (5 bases). V gave up 3 bases and J gave up 0 bases, with 12 bases separating them. The CDR3 loop spans 15 amino acids. The CDR3 nucleotides read TGTGCCAGCAGTTTCGATAGGGGAAGCTCCTACGAGCAGTACTTC. Its protein product is CASSFDRGSSYEQYF.

V and J are TRBV15 and TRBJ2-2; 8 bases are shared with TRBD2. Per germline, CDR1 LNHNV and CDR2 YYDKDF (reference sequence). J lost 0 bases, V lost 2 bases, and 2 bases had no gene match. This CDR3 is 16 amino acids long. Here the CDR3 reads CATSRQAGANTGELFF. CDR3 DNA: TGTGCCACCAGCAGACAAGCGGGGGCGAACACCGGGGAGCTGTTTTTT.

The CDR3 reads CASSQASGIYGYTF. The CDR3 region has the DNA TGTGCCAGCAGCCAAGCCTCAGGGATCTATGGCTACACCTTC. The chain joins TRBV3-1 to TRBJ1-2, with D possibly matching TRBD1 (5 bases). The ends were cut back, 1 base at V and 4 bases at J, with 10 bases in the middle. Looked up from germline, CDR1 is LGHDT and CDR2 is YNNKEL (reference sequence). The CDR3 spans 14 residues.

The genes are TRBV20-1 and TRBJ2-2; no reliable D call. Looked up from germline, CDR1 is DFQATT and CDR2 is SNEGSKA (reference sequence). V dropped 5 bases and J dropped 0 bases, with 10 bases sitting between them. CDR3 length equals 14 residues. CDR3 bases: TGCAGTGCTCTTTTGGCAGCGAACACCGGGGAGCTGTTTTTT. Translated, it gives CSALLAANTGELFF.

V and J are TRBV30 and TRBJ2-7; D ambiguous. V was shortened by 6 bases and J by 1 base, with 16 bases between the two germline ends. CDR1 is GTSNPN, CDR2 SVGIG, per germline (reference sequence). The CDR3 spans 14 residues. CDR3 sequence reads: CACPTAINSYEQYF. CDR3 coding DNA: TGTGCCTGCCCAACGGCTATCAATTCCTACGAGCAGTACTTC.

As DNA, the CDR3 is TGCAGTGCTTGGACTAGCGGGAGGGACTACGAGCAGTACTTC. Encoded protein: CSAWTSGRDYEQYF. This chain joins TRBV20-1 and TRBJ2-7; 15 nucleotides agree with TRBD2. V trimming: 5 bases; J trimming: 3 bases; junction bases outside the gene matches: 2. The germline CDR1 and CDR2 sequences are DFQATT and SNEGSKA (reference sequence). There are 14 residues in the CDR3.

This clonotype was seen a handful of times. The CDR3 nucleotides read TGTGCCAGCAGCGTAGATCGCCGTTCCGCATTCGATACGCAGTATTTT. Amino acid sequence: CASSVDRRSAFDTQYF. V usage is TRBV9 and J usage is TRBJ2-3; D ambiguous. V was trimmed by 0 bases and J by 6 bases, leaving 17 bases between them. There are 16 residues in the CDR3. Germline CDR1 SGDLS, CDR2 YYNGEE.

The gene calls are TRBV2 and TRBJ2-1; 8 bases align to TRBD1. J gave up 8 bases and V 10 bases, and 10 bases lay outside the gene matches. The CDR3 spans 13 residues. Germline CDR1 reads SNHLY; CDR2 reads FYNNEI. The CDR3 loop reads CAILGRTGYEQFF. For the CDR3, the DNA is TGTGCCATCTTGGGAAGGACAGGGTATGAGCAGTTCTTC.

In DNA, the CDR3 is TGCGCCAGCAGCAGGCTGGCGGTGGCGAACACTGAAGCTTTCTTT. This encodes CASSRLAVANTEAFF. The chain has TRBV5-1 and TRBJ1-1; D gene uncertain. The CDR3 has 15 amino acids. Germline V gene lookup returns CDR1 SGHRS and CDR2 YFSETQ. The V and J ends lost 4 bases and 1 base respectively, with 14 bases between them.

This clonotype occurred a few times. This chain links TRBV11-2 with TRBJ2-3; D tentatively fits TRBD1 or TRBD2 (6 bases each). Germline lookup yields CDR1 SGHAT and CDR2 FQNNGV. V was trimmed by 3 bases and J by 2 bases, leaving 15 bases between them. The CDR3 runs 16 residues. CDR3 DNA: TGTGCCAGCAGCTTCCGCCGGGGGCCCTACACAGATACGCAGTATTTT. It translates to CASSFRRGPYTDTQYF.

In its sample, this clonotype was seen a few times. V and J are TRBV6-5 and TRBJ2-2, with 7 positions matching TRBD2. J gave up 4 bases and V 6 bases, and 8 bases lay outside the gene matches. Germline assignment: CDR1 MNHEY and CDR2 SVGAGI. This CDR3 has 15 amino acids. The CDR3 region has the DNA TGTGCCAGCAGGACAAGCGGGACGGGCACCGGGGAGCTGTTTTTT. Amino acid sequence: CASRTSGTGTGELFF.

This chain connects TRBV29-1 to TRBJ1-1, with 9 bases aligning to TRBD1. This CDR3 is 12 amino acids long. CDR1 SQVTM and CDR2 ANQGSEA come from the germline V gene. V gave up 7 bases and J gave up 8 bases; unmatched junction bases: 8. CDR3 DNA sequence: TGCAGCGGCCGTCCCGGGACAGGGGAAGCTTTCTTT. The encoded protein is CSGRPGTGEAFF.

This clonotype was seen a handful of times. The V call is TRBV4-3, the J call TRBJ1-5; D may be TRBD1 (5 bases). Trimming shortened V by 5 bases and J by 5 bases, and 16 bases separated the two germline ends. This CDR3 has 15 residues. The V gene's germline CDR1 is LGHNA and CDR2 YSLEER. CDR3 in DNA: TGCGCCAGCAGCACCTGGTGGGGGGACGATCAGCCCCAGCATTTT. Its protein product is CASSTWWGDDQPQHF.

The V and J genes are TRBV4-1 and TRBJ2-5; the D is unclear. The V end lost 5 bases, the J end lost 0 bases, and 7 bases lay between the germline ends. The CDR3 extends over 13 amino acids. Germline CDR1 MGHRA, CDR2 YSYEKL. CDR3 sequence: CASSRSYQETQYF. In DNA, the CDR3 is TGCGCCAGCAGCAGGTCGTACCAAGAGACCCAGTACTTC.

The gene calls are TRBV6-5 and TRBJ2-3; 9 bases line up with TRBD2. Germline CDR1 reads MNHEY; CDR2 reads SVGAGI. Trimming cost V 3 bases and J 0 bases; bases outside gene matches: 4. The CDR3 loop spans 16 amino acids. The CDR3 DNA reads as TGTGCCAGCAGTTATTCACTAGCGGGTAGCACAGATACGCAGTATTTT. It codes for CASSYSLAGSTDTQYF.

The rearrangement links TRBV5-1 to TRBJ1-1; D possibly corresponds to TRBD1 (5 bases). The V end lost 0 bases, the J end lost 2 bases, and 11 bases lay between the germline ends. CDR3 size: 15 residues. Germline CDR1 is SGHRS and CDR2 is YFSETQ. The CDR3 loop is CASSLAPTDNTEAFF. The CDR3 DNA reads TGCGCCAGCAGCTTGGCCCCGACAGACAACACTGAAGCTTTCTTT.

The rearrangement joins TRBV6-1 to TRBJ2-2; D is tentatively TRBD1 or TRBD2 (6 bases each). CDR3 length: 15 residues. Germline CDR1 and CDR2: MNHNS and SASEGT. V was clipped by 7 bases and J by 5 bases, with 17 bases between them. CDR3 nucleotides: TGTGCCAGCACCGGTGGGGGGCTGAGGACCGGGGAGCTGTTTTTT. Translated: CASTGGGLRTGELFF.

The chain is built from TRBV20-1 and TRBJ2-1, with D possibly being TRBD2 (6 bases). This CDR3 region has 13 residues. Germline CDR1 is DFQATT and CDR2 is SNEGSKA (reference sequence). DNA of the CDR3: TGCTCCACCGGACTAACCGACTACAATGAGCAGTTCTTC. This gives the protein CSTGLTDYNEQFF.

This clonotype showed up just once. The V gene is TRBV6-2 or TRBV6-3, the J gene TRBJ2-4; 8 bases map to TRBD2. CDR3 size: 14 residues. After removal of 6 bases from V and 5 bases from J, the junction contained 6 bases not matched to a gene. Germline assignment: CDR1 MNHEY and CDR2 SVGEGT. The CDR3 DNA is TGTGCCAGCAGGAAAAGCGGGGGCGAAAACATTCAGTACTTC. Protein product: CASRKSGGENIQYF.

This chain links TRBV5-1 with TRBJ2-7; D remains unclear. The germline V gene has CDR1 SGHRS and CDR2 YFSETQ. The length of the CDR3 is 14 residues. Trimming removed 0 bases from V and 6 bases from J, with 13 bases in between. CDR3 residues: CASSLDSTYSEQYF. The CDR3 coding sequence is TGCGCCAGCAGCTTGGACAGTACATACTCCGAGCAGTACTTC.